This TCR beta chain was documented in a study of T cells after posttransplantation cyclophosphamide. Regarding the study as a whole: Recipient CMV seropositivity and CMV reactivation strongly tracked TRB clonality. Donor CD8+ memory clones often dominated recipient blood repertoires at later times. TRB overlap between skin or GI tissue T cells and blood was limited.

Profiling relied on immunoSEQ multiplex PCR, and the TCRdb table lists in-frame clones only, not all of them. This sample yields around 30,000 clones, of which approximately 90% are seen a single time; about 15% belongs to the top ten. Concerning this clone: Antigen unknown.

Trimming removed 1 base from V and 0 bases from J; junction bases left unmatched: 9. In germline, CDR1 is SGHRS, CDR2 YFSETQ. There are 17 residues in the CDR3. Sequenced material: PBMCs. This clonotype was sampled from a woman aged 40 to 55 with a blood cancer, CMV-positive, and with a related stem cell donor. The chain joins TRBV5-1 to TRBJ2-7, with 8 nucleotides matching TRBD2. In DNA, the CDR3 is TGCGCCAGCAGCTTGCAGATGGCGGGGGGTCCCTCCTACGAGCAGTACTTC. Amino acids: CASSLQMAGGPSYEQYF. Combining the CDR3 with reference TRBV5-1 and TRBJ2-7 gives the whole variable domain KAGVTQTPRYLIKTRGQQVTLSCSPISGHRSVSWYQQTPGQGLQFLFEYFSETQRNKGNFPGRFSGRQFSNSRSEMNVSTLELGDSALYLCASSLQMAGGPSYEQYFGPGTRLTVT.